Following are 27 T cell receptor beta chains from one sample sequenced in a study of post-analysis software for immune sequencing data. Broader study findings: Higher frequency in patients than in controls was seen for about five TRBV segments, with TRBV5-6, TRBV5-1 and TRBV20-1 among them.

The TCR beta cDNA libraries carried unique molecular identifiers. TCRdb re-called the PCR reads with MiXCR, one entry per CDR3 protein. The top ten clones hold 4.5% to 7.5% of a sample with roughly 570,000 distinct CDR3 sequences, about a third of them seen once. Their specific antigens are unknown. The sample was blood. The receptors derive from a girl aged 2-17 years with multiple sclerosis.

In DNA, the CDR3 is TGCAGTGCTAGGGGGCAGGGCAACGGCTACACCTTC. Protein sequence: CSARGQGNGYTF. This chain joins TRBV20-1 and TRBJ1-2; tentative D call: TRBD1 (5 bases). V lost 3 bases and J lost 8, with 13 bases in between. Germline V gene sequence: CDR1 DFQATT, CDR2 SNEGSKA (reference sequence). The CDR3 extends over 12 amino acids.

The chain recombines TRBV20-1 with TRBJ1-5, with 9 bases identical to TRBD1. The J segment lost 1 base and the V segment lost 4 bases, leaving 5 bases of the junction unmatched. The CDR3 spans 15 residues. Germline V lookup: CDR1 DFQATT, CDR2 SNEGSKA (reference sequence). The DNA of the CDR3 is TGCAGTGCTACGACAGGGGGACGGAGCAATCAGCCCCAGCATTTT. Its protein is CSATTGGRSNQPQHF.

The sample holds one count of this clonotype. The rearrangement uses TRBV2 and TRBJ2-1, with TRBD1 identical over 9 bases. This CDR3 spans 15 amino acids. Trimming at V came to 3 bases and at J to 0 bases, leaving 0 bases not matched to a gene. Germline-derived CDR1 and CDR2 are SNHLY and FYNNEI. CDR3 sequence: CASSEGQGSYNEQFF. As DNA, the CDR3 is TGTGCCAGCAGTGAGGGACAGGGCTCCTACAATGAGCAGTTCTTC.

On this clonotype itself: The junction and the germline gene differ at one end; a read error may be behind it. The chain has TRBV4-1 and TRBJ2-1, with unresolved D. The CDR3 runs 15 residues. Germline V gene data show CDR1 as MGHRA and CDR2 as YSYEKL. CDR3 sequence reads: CTSSQTQFNYNEQFF. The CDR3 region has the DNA TGCACCAGCAGCCAGACACAGTTCAACTACAATGAGCAGTTCTTC.

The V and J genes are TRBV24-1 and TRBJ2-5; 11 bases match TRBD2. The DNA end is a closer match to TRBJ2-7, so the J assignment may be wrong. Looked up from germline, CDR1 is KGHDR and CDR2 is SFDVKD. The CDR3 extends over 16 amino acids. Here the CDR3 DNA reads TGTGCCACCAGTGATTCGGGACTAGCGGAGCAGTACGAGCAGTACTTC. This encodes CATSDSGLAEQYEQYF.

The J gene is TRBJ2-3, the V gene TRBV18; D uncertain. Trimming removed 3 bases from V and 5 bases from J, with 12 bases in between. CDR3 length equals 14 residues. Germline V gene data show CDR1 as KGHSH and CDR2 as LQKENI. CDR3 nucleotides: TGTGCCAGCTCACCTAGGGTCCTTGAAGATACGCAGTATTTT. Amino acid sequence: CASSPRVLEDTQYF.

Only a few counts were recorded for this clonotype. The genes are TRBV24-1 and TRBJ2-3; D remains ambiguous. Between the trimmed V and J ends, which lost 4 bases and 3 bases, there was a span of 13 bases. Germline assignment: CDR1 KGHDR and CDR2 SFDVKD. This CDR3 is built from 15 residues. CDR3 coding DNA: TGTGCCACCAGTGAGCCCGGACGCCAGACAGATACGCAGTATTTT. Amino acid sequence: CATSEPGRQTDTQYF.

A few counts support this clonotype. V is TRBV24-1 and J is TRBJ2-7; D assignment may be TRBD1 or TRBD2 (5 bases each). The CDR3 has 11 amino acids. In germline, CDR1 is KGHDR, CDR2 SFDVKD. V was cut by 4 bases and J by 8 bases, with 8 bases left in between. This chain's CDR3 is CATSDLGQQYF. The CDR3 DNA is TGTGCCACCAGTGACCTGGGACAGCAGTACTTC.

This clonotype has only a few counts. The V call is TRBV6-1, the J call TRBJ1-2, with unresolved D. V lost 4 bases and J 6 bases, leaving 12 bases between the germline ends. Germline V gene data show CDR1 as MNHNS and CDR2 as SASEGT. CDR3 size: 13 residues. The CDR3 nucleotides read TGTGCCAGCAGTGCCCCGGTGCCGAATGGCTACACCTTC. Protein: CASSAPVPNGYTF.

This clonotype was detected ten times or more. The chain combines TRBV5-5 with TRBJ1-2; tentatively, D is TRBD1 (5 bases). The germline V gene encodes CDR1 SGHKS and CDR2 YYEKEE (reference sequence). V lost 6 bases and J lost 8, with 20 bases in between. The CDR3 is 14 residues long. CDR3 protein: CASTPGEGMQGYTF. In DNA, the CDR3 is TGTGCCAGCACCCCGGGGGAGGGCATGCAAGGCTACACCTTC.

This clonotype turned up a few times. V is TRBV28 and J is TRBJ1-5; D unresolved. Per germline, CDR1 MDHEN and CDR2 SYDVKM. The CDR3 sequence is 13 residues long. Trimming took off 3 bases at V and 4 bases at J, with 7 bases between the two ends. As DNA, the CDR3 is TGTGCCAGCAGTTTTGATACAAATCAGCCCCAGCATTTT. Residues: CASSFDTNQPQHF.

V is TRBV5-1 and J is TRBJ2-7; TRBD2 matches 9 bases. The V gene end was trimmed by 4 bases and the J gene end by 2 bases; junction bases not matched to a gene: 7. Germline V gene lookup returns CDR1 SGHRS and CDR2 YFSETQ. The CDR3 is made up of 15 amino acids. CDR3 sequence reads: CASSQNSGGPYEQYF. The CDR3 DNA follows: TGCGCCAGCAGCCAAAATAGCGGGGGTCCCTACGAGCAGTACTTC.

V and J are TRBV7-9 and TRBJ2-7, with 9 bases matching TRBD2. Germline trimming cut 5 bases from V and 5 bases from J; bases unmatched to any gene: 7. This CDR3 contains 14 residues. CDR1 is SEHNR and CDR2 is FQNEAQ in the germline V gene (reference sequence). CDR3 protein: CASSPSGGFNEQYF. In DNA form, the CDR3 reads TGTGCCAGCAGCCCAAGCGGGGGGTTCAACGAGCAGTACTTC.

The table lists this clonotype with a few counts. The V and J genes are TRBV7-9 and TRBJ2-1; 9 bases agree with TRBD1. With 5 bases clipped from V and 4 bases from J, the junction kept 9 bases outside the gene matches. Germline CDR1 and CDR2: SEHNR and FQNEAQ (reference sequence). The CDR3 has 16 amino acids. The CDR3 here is CASSPARTGAYNEQFF. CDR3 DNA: TGTGCCAGCAGCCCGGCCCGGACAGGGGCGTACAATGAGCAGTTCTTC. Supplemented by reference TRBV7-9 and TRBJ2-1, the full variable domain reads DTGVSQNPRHKITKRGQNVTFRCDPISEHNRLYWYRQTLGQGPEFLTYFQNEAQLEKSRLLSDRFSAERPKGSFSTLEIQRTEQGDSAMYLCASSPARTGAYNEQFFGPGTRLTVL.

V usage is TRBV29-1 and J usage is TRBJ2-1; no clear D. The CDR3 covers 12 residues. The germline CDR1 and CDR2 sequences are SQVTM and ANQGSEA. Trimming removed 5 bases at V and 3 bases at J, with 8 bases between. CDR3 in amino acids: CSVLNSYNEQFF. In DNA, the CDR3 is TGCAGCGTTCTTAACAGCTACAATGAGCAGTTCTTC.

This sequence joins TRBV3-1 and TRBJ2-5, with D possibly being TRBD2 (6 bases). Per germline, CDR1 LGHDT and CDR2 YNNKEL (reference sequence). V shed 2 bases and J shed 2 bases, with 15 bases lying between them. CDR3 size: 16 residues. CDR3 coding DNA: TGTGCCAGCAGCCAAAAGACCCGGGGAGGACAAGAGACCCAGTACTTC. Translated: CASSQKTRGGQETQYF.

This CDR3 reads CASRQRGYNEQFF. The CDR3 DNA reads TGTGCCAGTAGGCAGCGGGGATACAATGAGCAGTTCTTC. The chain is built from TRBV19 and TRBJ2-1; 7 bases match TRBD2. CDR3 length: 13 residues. The germline V gene encodes CDR1 LNHDA and CDR2 SQIVND (reference sequence). V trimming: 6 bases; J trimming: 4 bases; junction bases outside the gene matches: 3.

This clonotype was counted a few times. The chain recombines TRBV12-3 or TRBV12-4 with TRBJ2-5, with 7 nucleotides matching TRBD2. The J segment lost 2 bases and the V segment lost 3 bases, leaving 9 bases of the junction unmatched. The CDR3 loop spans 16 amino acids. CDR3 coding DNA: TGTGCCAGCAGTTTCAACACTGCCGGGGGGCAAGAGACCCAGTACTTC. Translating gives CASSFNTAGGQETQYF.

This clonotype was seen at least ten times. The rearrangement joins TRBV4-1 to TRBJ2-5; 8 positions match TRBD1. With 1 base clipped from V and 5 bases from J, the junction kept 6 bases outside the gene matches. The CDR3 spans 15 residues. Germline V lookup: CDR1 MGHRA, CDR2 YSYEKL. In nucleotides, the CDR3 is TGCGCCAGCAGCCAAGCAGGGGGCCTACAGGAGACCCAGTACTTC. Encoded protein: CASSQAGGLQETQYF.

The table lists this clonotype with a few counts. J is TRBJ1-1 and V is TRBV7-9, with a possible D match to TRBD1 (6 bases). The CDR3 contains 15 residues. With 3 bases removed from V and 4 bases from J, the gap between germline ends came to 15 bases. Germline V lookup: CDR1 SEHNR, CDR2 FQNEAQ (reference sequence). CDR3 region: CASSFPTGRGTEAFF. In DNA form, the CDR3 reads TGTGCCAGCAGCTTTCCAACAGGGAGGGGCACTGAAGCTTTCTTT. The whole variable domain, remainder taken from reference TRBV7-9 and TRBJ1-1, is DTGVSQNPRHKITKRGQNVTFRCDPISEHNRLYWYRQTLGQGPEFLTYFQNEAQLEKSRLLSDRFSAERPKGSFSTLEIQRTEQGDSAMYLCASSFPTGRGTEAFFGQGTRLTVV.

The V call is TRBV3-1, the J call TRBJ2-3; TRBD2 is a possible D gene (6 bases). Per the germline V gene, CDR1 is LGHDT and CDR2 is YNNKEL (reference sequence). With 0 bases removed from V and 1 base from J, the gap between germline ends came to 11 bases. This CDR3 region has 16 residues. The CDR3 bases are TGTGCCAGCAGCCAAGAGATTTGGGGGGGCACAGATACGCAGTATTTT. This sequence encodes CASSQEIWGGTDTQYF.

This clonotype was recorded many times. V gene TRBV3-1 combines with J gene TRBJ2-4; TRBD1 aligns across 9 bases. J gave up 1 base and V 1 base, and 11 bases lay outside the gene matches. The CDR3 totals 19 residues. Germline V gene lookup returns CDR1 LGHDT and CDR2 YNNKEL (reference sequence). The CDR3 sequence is CASSQGFDLDRGAKNIQYF. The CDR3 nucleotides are TGTGCCAGCAGCCAAGGCTTCGACTTAGACAGGGGGGCCAAAAACATTCAGTACTTC. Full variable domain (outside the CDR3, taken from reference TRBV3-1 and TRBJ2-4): DTAVSQTPKYLVTQMGNDKSIKCEQNLGHDTMYWYKQDSKKFLKIMFSYNNKELIINETVPNRFSPKSPDKAHLNLHINSLELGDSAVYFCASSQGFDLDRGAKNIQYFGAGTRLSVL.

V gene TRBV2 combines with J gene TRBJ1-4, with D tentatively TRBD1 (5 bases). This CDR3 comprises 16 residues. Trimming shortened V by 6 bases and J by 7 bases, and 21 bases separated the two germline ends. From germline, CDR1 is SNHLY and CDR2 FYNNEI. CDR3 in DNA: TGTGCCAGCAGATTAGAGACCTCATGGCAGGGTGAAAAACTGTTTTTT. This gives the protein CASRLETSWQGEKLFF.

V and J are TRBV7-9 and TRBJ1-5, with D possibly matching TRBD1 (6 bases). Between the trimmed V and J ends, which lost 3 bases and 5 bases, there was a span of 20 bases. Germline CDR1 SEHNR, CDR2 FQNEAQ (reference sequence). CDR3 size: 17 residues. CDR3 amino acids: CASSLGSPGHGYQPQHF. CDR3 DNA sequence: TGTGCCAGCAGCTTGGGGAGTCCGGGACACGGGTATCAGCCCCAGCATTTT.

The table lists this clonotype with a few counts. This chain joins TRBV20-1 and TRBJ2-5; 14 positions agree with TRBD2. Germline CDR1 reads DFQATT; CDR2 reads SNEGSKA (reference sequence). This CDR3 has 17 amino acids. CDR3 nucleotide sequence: TGCAGCGGCACGGGACTAGCGGGGGATAAGAGGCAAGAGACCCAGTACTTC. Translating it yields CSGTGLAGDKRQETQYF.

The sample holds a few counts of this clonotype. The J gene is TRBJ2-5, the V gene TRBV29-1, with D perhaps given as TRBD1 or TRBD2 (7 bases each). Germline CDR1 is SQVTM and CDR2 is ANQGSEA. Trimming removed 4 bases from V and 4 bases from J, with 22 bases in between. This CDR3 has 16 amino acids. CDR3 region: CSVAKLQTGRAETQYF. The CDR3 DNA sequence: TGCAGCGTTGCTAAGCTTCAGACAGGGAGGGCAGAGACCCAGTACTTC.

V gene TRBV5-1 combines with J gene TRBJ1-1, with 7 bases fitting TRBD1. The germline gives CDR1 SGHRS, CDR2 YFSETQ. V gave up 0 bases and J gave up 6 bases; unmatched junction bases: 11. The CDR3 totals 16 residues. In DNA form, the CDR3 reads TGCGCCAGCAGCTTGGGTACGACAGGGTTTGGCGCTGAAGCTTTCTTT. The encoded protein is CASSLGTTGFGAEAFF.